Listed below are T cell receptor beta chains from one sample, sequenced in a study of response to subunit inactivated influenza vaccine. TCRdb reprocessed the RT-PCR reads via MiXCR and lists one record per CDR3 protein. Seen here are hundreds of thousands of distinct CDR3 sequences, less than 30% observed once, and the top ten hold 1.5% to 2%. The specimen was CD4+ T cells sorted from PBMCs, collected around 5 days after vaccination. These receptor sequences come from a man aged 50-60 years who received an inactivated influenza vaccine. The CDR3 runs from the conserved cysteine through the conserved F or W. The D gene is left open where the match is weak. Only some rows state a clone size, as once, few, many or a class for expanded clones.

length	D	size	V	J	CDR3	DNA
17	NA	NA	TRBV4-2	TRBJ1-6	CASSPLSGRVAGSPLHF	TGTGCCAGCAGCCCCCTATCAGGCAGGGTAGCAGGTTCACCCCTCCACTTT
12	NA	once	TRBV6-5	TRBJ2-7	CASRTLSYEQYF	TGTGCCAGTCGGACACTGTCCTACGAGCAGTACTTC
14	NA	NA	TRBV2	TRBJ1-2	CASSDRTYGYGYTF	TGTGCCAGCAGTGACAGGACATACGGCTATGGCTACACCTTC
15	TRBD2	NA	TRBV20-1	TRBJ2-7	CSANRPAGVQYEQYF	TGCAGTGCCAACAGGCCAGCGGGAGTCCAGTACGAGCAGTACTTC
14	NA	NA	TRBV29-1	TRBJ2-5	CSVVGATAVETQYF	TGCAGCGTTGTAGGGGCCACTGCCGTGGAGACCCAGTACTTC
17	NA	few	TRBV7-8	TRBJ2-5	CASSLVFPGAKQETQYF	TGTGCCAGCAGCTTAGTTTTCCCGGGGGCTAAACAAGAGACCCAGTACTTC
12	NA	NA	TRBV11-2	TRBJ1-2	CASSLGRDGYTF	TGTGCCAGCAGCTTAGGCAGAGATGGCTACACCTTC
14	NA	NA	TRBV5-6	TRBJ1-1	CASSSDPRGTEAFF	TGTGCCAGCAGTTCCGACCCAAGGGGGACTGAAGCTTTCTTT
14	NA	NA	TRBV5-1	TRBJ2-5	CASSLGSQRETQYF	TGCGCCAGCAGCTTGGGGAGCCAGCGAGAGACCCAGTACTTC
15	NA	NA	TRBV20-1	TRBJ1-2	CAPAQASVPNYGYTF	TGCGCCCCTGCCCAGGCCTCCGTCCCAAACTATGGCTACACCTTC
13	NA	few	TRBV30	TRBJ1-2	CAWSVRGSYGYTF	TGTGCCTGGAGTGTACGGGGAAGCTATGGCTACACCTTC
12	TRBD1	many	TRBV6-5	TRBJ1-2	CASSQGALAYTF	TGTGCCAGCAGTCAGGGGGCGCTTGCCTACACCTTC
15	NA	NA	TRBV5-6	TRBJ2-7	CASSVGPASTYEQYF	TGTGCCAGCAGCGTGGGCCCAGCCAGTACCTACGAGCAGTACTTC
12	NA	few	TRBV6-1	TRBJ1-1	CASSENREEAFF	TGTGCCAGCAGTGAAAATAGGGAGGAAGCTTTCTTT
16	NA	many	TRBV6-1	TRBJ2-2	CASSRHLLMNTGELFF	TGTGCCAGCAGCCGCCACCTACTGATGAACACCGGGGAGCTGTTTTTT
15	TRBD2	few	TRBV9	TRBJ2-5	CASSVASGSRETQYF	TGTGCCAGCAGCGTAGCTAGCGGGAGTAGAGAGACCCAGTACTTC
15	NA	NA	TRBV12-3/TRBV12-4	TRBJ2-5	CASSARGGARETQYF	TGTGCCAGCAGTGCCAGAGGGGGGGCCAGAGAGACCCAGTACTTC
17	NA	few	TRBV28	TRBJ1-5	CATSIRPGLISNQPQHF	TGTGCCACTAGCATCAGACCGGGGCTGATTAGCAATCAGCCCCAGCATTTT
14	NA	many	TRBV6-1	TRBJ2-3	CASSERGGPDTQYF	TGTGCCAGCAGTGAACGGGGAGGACCAGATACGCAGTATTTT
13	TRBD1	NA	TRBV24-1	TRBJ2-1	CATKGTGKSPAIF	TGTGCCACCAAGGGGACAGGGAAATCGCCGGCGATCTTC
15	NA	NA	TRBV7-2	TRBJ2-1	CASSRGSWWYDEQFF	TGTGCCAGCAGCCGCGGGTCATGGTGGTATGATGAGCAGTTCTTC
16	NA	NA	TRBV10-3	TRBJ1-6	CAISESAGIYNSPLHF	TGTGCCATCAGTGAGTCGGCGGGCATCTATAATTCACCCCTCCACTTT
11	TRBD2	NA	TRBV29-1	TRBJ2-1	CSVGGGNEQFF	TGCAGCGTTGGGGGGGGGAATGAGCAGTTCTTC
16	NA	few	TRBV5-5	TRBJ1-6	CASSFGQGRWNSPLHF	TGTGCCAGCAGCTTTGGCCAGGGGAGGTGGAATTCACCCCTCCACTTT
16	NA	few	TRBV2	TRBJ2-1	CASSEALTTTYNEQFF	TGTGCCAGCAGTGAAGCGCTTACCACTACCTACAATGAGCAGTTCTTC
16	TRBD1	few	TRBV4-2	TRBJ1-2	CASSQDLGQGNYGYTF	TGTGCCAGCAGCCAAGATTTAGGACAGGGGAACTATGGCTACACCTTC
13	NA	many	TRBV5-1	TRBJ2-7	CASSLAYGYEQYF	TGCGCCAGCAGCTTGGCCTACGGGTACGAGCAGTACTTC
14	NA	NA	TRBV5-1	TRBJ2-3	CASSGMHGTDTQYF	TGCGCCAGCAGCGGCATGCATGGGACAGATACGCAGTATTTT
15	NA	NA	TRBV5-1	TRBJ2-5	CASSLVGGAGETQYF	TGCGCCAGCAGCTTGGTAGGCGGGGCCGGAGAGACCCAGTACTTC
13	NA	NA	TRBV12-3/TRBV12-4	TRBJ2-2	CASSRHNTGELFF	TGTGCCAGCAGTCGGCACAACACCGGGGAGCTGTTTTTT
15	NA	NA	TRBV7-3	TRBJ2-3	CASAFGSGNTDTQYF	TGTGCCAGCGCCTTTGGTAGCGGCAACACAGATACGCAGTATTTT
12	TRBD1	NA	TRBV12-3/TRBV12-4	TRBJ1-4	CASRTGPEKLFF	TGTGCCAGCAGGACAGGGCCTGAAAAACTGTTTTTT
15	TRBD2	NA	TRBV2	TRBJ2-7	CASSAAAGGTYEQYF	TGTGCCAGCAGTGCCGCGGCGGGGGGGACCTACGAGCAGTACTTC
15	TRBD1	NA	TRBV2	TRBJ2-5	CASRKGRGYQETQYF	TGTGCCAGCCGTAAGGGCAGGGGGTACCAAGAGACCCAGTACTTC
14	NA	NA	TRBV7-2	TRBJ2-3	CASSTSRVTDTQYF	TGTGCCAGCAGCACCTCCAGGGTTACAGATACGCAGTATTTT
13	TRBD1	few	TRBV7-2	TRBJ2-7	CASSDRGIYEQYF	TGTGCCAGCAGCGACAGGGGCATCTACGAGCAGTACTTC
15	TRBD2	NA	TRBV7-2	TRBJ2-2	CASSFSGRGTGELFF	TGTGCCAGCAGCTTTAGCGGGAGAGGCACCGGGGAGCTGTTTTTT
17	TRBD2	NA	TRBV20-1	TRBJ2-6	CSAREVAGNSGANVLTF	TGCAGTGCTAGAGAGGTAGCGGGTAACTCTGGGGCCAACGTCCTGACTTTC
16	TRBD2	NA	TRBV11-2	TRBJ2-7	CASSSISSPGGYEQYF	TGTGCCAGCAGCTCAATATCTTCCCCGGGAGGCTACGAGCAGTACTTC
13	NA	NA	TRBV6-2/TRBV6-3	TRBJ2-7	CASSYNRYYEQYF	TGTGCCAGCAGTTATAACAGGTACTACGAGCAGTACTTC